This T cell receptor (beta chain) derives from a study of CD8+ T cells in alopecia areata. Study details: Tofacitinib was taken orally by treated patients, and the dose was 5 to 10 mg twice daily.

As the sequencing template, cDNA was produced by extracting RNA and reverse transcribing it. Only in-frame clones appear in the TCRdb table, and some are missing; sequencing was by immunoSEQ multiplex PCR. The sample records about 180,000 clones, about 48% being singletons. Study results and limitations: Whereas mice showed it more clearly, TCR sharing across patients was murkier, possibly because of HLA.

This sample's treatment: oral pan-JAK inhibitor, 5-10 mg twice daily. As part of sample collection, lesional scalp punch biopsies and peripheral blood were taken from alopecia areata patients. As concerns this clone: No antigen is known for it.

CDR3 length: 14 residues. The germline CDR1 and CDR2 sequences are SNHLY and FYNNEI. Unmatched junction bases numbered 8, after V lost 10 bases and J lost 2 bases. The TCR was taken from a human donor with alopecia areata. The chain has TRBV2 and TRBJ2-7; 10 positions match TRBD2. Sequences were derived from CD8+ T cells sorted from blood, sampled at week 24, from a patient treated with tofacitinib. CDR3 nucleotide sequence: TGTGCCATCCCGTTAGCGGGGGGCACCTACGAGCAGTACTTC. This encodes CAIPLAGGTYEQYF.